The source of this TCR beta chain is a study of blood T cell repertoires in COVID-19. This clone appeared a single time. The V gene's germline CDR1 is SNHLY and CDR2 FYNNEI. CDR3 length: 15 residues. Trimming took 3 bases from V and 3 from J; bases not matched to a gene: 6. Only in-frame clones appear in the TCRdb table, and some are missing; sequencing was by immunoSEQ multiplex PCR. The sample shows about 220,000 clones, 70% to 90% of them seen only once. This chain links TRBV2 with TRBJ2-3, with 7 nucleotides matching TRBD2. Sequencing was carried out using peripheral blood. This sequence was found in a man aged 25 to 40 who had recovered from COVID-19. CDR3 protein: CASSDAGDFTDTQYF. The CDR3, as DNA: TGTGCCAGCAGTGATGCGGGGGATTTTACAGATACGCAGTATTTT.